One T cell receptor (beta chain) is described in this entry. Its antigen is unknown. The CDR3 sequence is 13 residues long. Deletions cut 4 bases from V and 4 bases from J, with 9 bases between. Germline V CDR1 and CDR2: SGDLS, YYNGEE. This entry comes from a study of graft-versus-host responses after intestinal transplantation. Study-level information: Multivisceral, liver-intestinal, or isolated intestinal transplants were performed in recipients. All of the recipients had induction that used anti-thymocyte globulin, then tacrolimus and steroids for approximately 3 years.

Only in-frame clones appear in the TCRdb table, and some are missing; sequencing was by immunoSEQ multiplex PCR. The table records 95,000 to 150,000 clones, roughly 91% of them present only once. Study results and caveats: GvH clonotypes were identified within recipient marrow, with a subset emerging first in ileum or blood. Within the allografts of patients who had graft-donor T cell macrochimerism, graft-versus-host to host-versus-graft clonal ratios were high.

This chain connects TRBV9 to TRBJ2-1; either TRBD1 or TRBD2 may fit D (5 bases each). This specimen was unstimulated CD4+ T cells sorted from spleen or lymph node cells, taken before intestinal transplant. The source of this sequence is a human donor who received an intestinal transplant. The CDR3 sequence: CASSPEGYNEQFF. DNA of the CDR3: TGTGCCAGCAGCCCCGAGGGGTACAATGAGCAGTTCTTC.